This TCR beta chain was sequenced for a study of yellow fever vaccine responses in identical twins. The CDR3 consists of 19 residues. The ends lost 2 bases at V and 0 bases at J; junction bases unmatched: 9. Germline assignment: CDR1 LNHNV and CDR2 YYDKDF (reference sequence). TCRdb redid the calling of the RT-PCR reads with MiXCR, one entry per CDR3 protein. Of 2,500 or so distinct CDR3 sequences listed, around four fifths are singletons. The specimen was T cells from blood (PBMCs), unsorted or a sorted subset (not recorded which), collected before or after yellow fever vaccination (not recorded which). V usage is TRBV15 and J usage is TRBJ1-5, with 11 bases fitting TRBD1. This TCR was sampled from a woman between 18 and 29 years old who received the yellow fever vaccine. The CDR3 coding sequence is TGTGCCACCAGCAGACCTTCCGGGACAGGGGGTTATAGCAATCAGCCCCAGCATTTT. Translation: CATSRPSGTGGYSNQPQHF.